This is a list of T cell receptor beta chains from one sample in a study of cytomegalovirus exposure and HLA in healthy donors. Assay used: immunoSEQ multiplex PCR; TCRdb lists only in-frame clones, some missing. In the table there are 70,000 to 75,000 clones, about 95% of which are singletons. The sequencing input was PBMCs. The receptors come from a woman aged 18-29 years in good health and CMV-seronegative. Each CDR3 is given with its conserved first and last residue. D genes are given only for firm matches.

v_gene	d_gene	j_gene	CDR3aa
TRBV5-5	TRBD1	TRBJ1-2	CASSLAPDRAYGYTF
TRBV6-4	TRBD1	TRBJ2-6	CASSTGGSSGANVLTF
TRBV27	TRBD1	TRBJ1-1	CASSLNRDRSSEAFF
TRBV4-1	TRBD1	TRBJ2-3	CASSHPGTGASTDTQYF
TRBV5-1	.	TRBJ2-3	CASSFVAGNTDTQYF
TRBV9	.	TRBJ2-3	CATNEIPGEAQYF
TRBV7-3	.	TRBJ2-5	CASSLNGGEETQYF
TRBV9	.	TRBJ2-1	CASSVVQGPLNEQFF
TRBV10-3	TRBD2	TRBJ2-1	CAITSGDNEQFF
TRBV6-5	TRBD2	TRBJ2-3	CASSYGLAEDTQYF
TRBV7-2	.	TRBJ1-3	CASSLGSGWGNTIYF
TRBV7-2	TRBD2	TRBJ2-1	CASSFISGRKYNEQFF
TRBV14	.	TRBJ1-2	CASSQKRGYYGYTF
TRBV19	.	TRBJ1-1	CASSIGRFGGTEAFF
TRBV9	TRBD2	TRBJ2-6	CASSVGGGRHSGANVLTF
TRBV16	.	TRBJ1-5	CASSQSRLSNQPQHF
TRBV27	TRBD2	TRBJ2-2	CASSFTSGTGELFF
TRBV9	.	TRBJ1-2	CASSARTAVGGYTF
TRBV28	.	TRBJ2-2	CASSSPGELFF
TRBV7-3	.	TRBJ2-5	CASSSLVSGAQYF
TRBV28	TRBD2	TRBJ2-5	CASSLSAGGRETQYF
TRBV13	.	TRBJ2-3	CASSQEGGGPIPAGTQYF
TRBV4-1	.	TRBJ2-4	CASSQVWDSGGNIQYF
TRBV7-2	TRBD1	TRBJ1-1	CASSLGFLGQLNTEAFF
TRBV27	.	TRBJ2-1	CASSLIRGYNEQFF
TRBV6-6	TRBD2	TRBJ2-7	CASSPRLAGVYEQYF
TRBV2	.	TRBJ2-7	CASSEPPRGKQYF